One and the same sample provided the 8 T cell receptor beta chains below, sequenced in a study of CD8 T cells in Susac syndrome. The authors reverse transcribed roughly 0.5 to 1 ug RNA with random hexamers. TCRdb itself ran the immunoSEQ multiplex PCR reads through MiXCR, one entry per CDR3 protein. The top ten clones hold about 0.07% of a sample with 200,000 to 300,000 distinct CDR3 sequences, roughly 93% of them seen once. Sequencing was carried out using CD4+ T cells from PBMCs. Source of these receptors: a human donor with multiple sclerosis.

The V and J genes are TRBV6-6 and TRBJ1-6; D remains unclear. The CDR3 length is 14 residues. Trimming left V 2 bases short and J 9 bases short, with 11 bases between. Germline values: CDR1 MNHNY, CDR2 SVGAGI (reference sequence). The CDR3 reads CASSYEGRSSPLHF. In DNA, the CDR3 is TGTGCCAGCAGTTACGAAGGGCGGAGTTCACCCCTCCACTTT.

The rearrangement joins TRBV7-3 to TRBJ2-2, with D unclear. The CDR3 is 14 residues long. Per germline, CDR1 SGHTA and CDR2 FQGTGA. Trimming took 5 bases from V and 6 from J, leaving 13 bases between them. The CDR3 loop reads CASSAPGRAGELFF. In DNA form, the CDR3 reads TGTGCCAGCAGCGCCCCTGGACGTGCCGGGGAGCTGTTTTTT.

J is TRBJ1-1 and V is TRBV6-6; 7 bases fit TRBD1. V shed 8 bases, J shed 2 bases, and the junction held 11 bases outside the gene matches. The CDR3 is 15 amino acids. CDR1 and CDR2 from the germline V gene are MNHNY and SVGAGI (reference sequence). CDR3 nucleotides: TGTGCCAGCGGGATCAAACAGGGGCGTAACACTGAAGCTTTCTTT. Protein product: CASGIKQGRNTEAFF.

The rearrangement uses TRBV5-1 and TRBJ2-5; 7 bases agree with TRBD2. Per the germline V gene, CDR1 is SGHRS and CDR2 is YFSETQ. The CDR3 length is 17 residues. J gave up 4 bases and V 4 bases, and 16 bases lay outside the gene matches. In nucleotides, the CDR3 is TGCGCCAGCAGCCCGTCACCCCCGGGACTACTTACAGAGACCCAGTACTTC. This sequence encodes CASSPSPPGLLTETQYF.

The V and J genes are TRBV5-1 and TRBJ1-1; maybe TRBD1 (6 bases). The CDR3 runs 14 residues. Germline V gives CDR1 SGHRS, CDR2 YFSETQ. The V gene lost 2 bases and the J gene lost 0 bases, with 8 bases spanning the gap. The CDR3 DNA is TGCGCCAGCAGCTTCAGGGGTCTGAACACTGAAGCTTTCTTT. It encodes CASSFRGLNTEAFF. Full variable domain (missing parts from reference TRBV5-1 and TRBJ1-1): KAGVTQTPRYLIKTRGQQVTLSCSPISGHRSVSWYQQTPGQGLQFLFEYFSETQRNKGNFPGRFSGRQFSNSRSEMNVSTLELGDSALYLCASSFRGLNTEAFFGQGTRLTVV.

The count of this clonotype is one. The chain joins TRBV6-1 to TRBJ1-2, with D unresolved. The CDR3 sequence is 13 residues long. Germline assignment: CDR1 MNHNS and CDR2 SASEGT. With 3 bases removed from V and 7 bases from J, the gap between germline ends came to 12 bases. CDR3 sequence reads: CASSDRGDSGYTF. Here the CDR3 DNA reads TGTGCCAGCAGTGACCGCGGGGATTCTGGCTACACCTTC.

V usage is TRBV5-4 and J usage is TRBJ2-1, with D unresolved. Germline CDR1 SGHNT, CDR2 YYREEE (reference sequence). The CDR3 consists of 15 residues. Trimming cost V 6 bases and J 3 bases, with 16 bases left between them. DNA of the CDR3: TGTGCCAGCAAAGCTTCCGACCGGCACTACAATGAGCAGTTCTTC. It is translated as CASKASDRHYNEQFF.

This clonotype came up once. The chain is built from TRBV4-1 and TRBJ1-4; D gene unclear. This CDR3 is built from 15 residues. Germline CDR1 MGHRA, CDR2 YSYEKL. V lost 5 bases and J 0 bases, leaving 10 bases between the germline ends. CDR3 coding DNA: TGCGCCAGCAGCTACCAGGACGCAACTAATGAAAAACTGTTTTTT. Translation: CASSYQDATNEKLFF.